This T cell receptor (beta chain) was documented in a study of shared clonotypes between healthy human individuals (TCRdb year 2020). With regard to the full study: Three men and a couple of women, aged 18 to 49 years, made up the cohort. To estimate repertoire size and how much clonotypes are shared between individuals, the study performed deep sequencing of blood TCR repertoires from 4 to 6 healthy adults. Per donor, three plates each were used for CD4 naive and CD4 memory, two for CD8 naive, and one for CD8 memory. Leukapheresis yielded between about 0.94 and 8.9 billion PBMCs per donor. Libraries were prepared and TCR repertoires were sequenced by different laboratories using diverse techniques, in order to increase sequencing depth and limit assay-specific biases. The paper as a whole reports these results and caveats: Higher generation probabilities were observed for clonotypes shared by all four sorted-subset donors than for non-shared clonotypes. When several donors were compared, the shared fraction of clonotypes was 5% to 6.5% for naive CD4, around 4% for naive CD8, more than 2% for memory CD4, and less than 0.5% for memory CD8. Sampling was limited to blood, and TCR repertoires in tissue likely differ from TCR repertoires in blood. Based on pairwise subsampling, the degree of clonotype sharing among donors was expected to be affected by sequencing depth. Rarefaction of sorted-subset datasets indicated incomplete sequencing despite the large sequencing depth. Because the study included a small number of donors, the genetic and exposure-history diversity represented was limited. Estimated clonotype richness was generally larger for naive than for memory subsets.

As for this clone: Its antigen is currently not known. No much larger clone is present one base from it, and per-base qualities are unavailable.

Using the deep immunoSEQ assay, multiplex PCR amplified TCR CDR3 regions from genomic DNA. Genomic DNA extracted from each cell subset was distributed evenly over all wells of several immunoSEQ 96-well plates, and each plate served as one replicate. Each replicate PCR for sorted subsets received about 200 ng genomic DNA, equal to about 30,000 T cell genomes. Purified libraries were measured with a Qubit 3.0 fluorometer, size-checked on a Bioanalyzer 2100, and measured again with the KAPA Library Quantification kit. Each immunoSEQ 96-well plate was sequenced on its own single-read 150-cycle Illumina NextSeq 550 flow cell. Concerning the study's data processing: Because only junctional sequences without quality scores were contained in the immunoSEQ output, filtering matching that applied to full-length reads could not be performed. Sequences were annotated with PyIR, a Python wrapper for IgBLAST v1.9, using IMGT germline references to assign V/J genes and CDR3. Reads with weak V/J assignments (E-value above 1e-6), missing CDR3, stop codons, out-of-frame junctions, or ambiguous translated residues were removed. V3J clonotypes were defined as sequences sharing an identical inferred V gene, J gene, and CDR3 amino acid sequence. The percentage overlap between two repertoires was calculated by dividing the number of shared unique clonotypes by the size of the smaller repertoire. RTK rarefaction, the Chao1 estimator, and Recon v2.1 estimates of unobserved clonotypes were used to assess repertoire richness. For all TCRbeta clonotypes obtained by the gDNA method from four donors, generation probabilities were computed with OLGA. In TCRdb, the immuneACCESS table is reduced to in-frame sequences with V and J assigned. These tables do not hold every clone; where another copy was compared, an unresolved V gene accounts for under half, and the others remain unexplained. V, J and clone size are those of that table, while D and trimming were read from the DNA. The sample table holds millions of clones, of which roughly 96% were seen once. 0.13% of the sample belongs to the ten largest clones.

The junction carries 8 bases between V and J, which are trimmed by 2 bases and 10 bases respectively. CDR1 and CDR2, per the germline V gene, are SNHLY and FYNNEI. Taken from cysteine to phenylalanine, the CDR3 has 11 residues. The read is trimmed to its CDR3 DNA, 33 bases read in frame from base 1. The donors were healthy, HIV-negative adults who had no recently reported acute infections or vaccinations. All donors were Caucasian adults living in Nashville, Tennessee, USA. Magnetic negative selection was used to enrich CD4+ T cells, after which naive cells were positively selected on CD45RA and the negative fraction became the memory subset. Blood was collected by leukapheresis, and PBMCs were isolated by Ficoll-Histopaque density gradient centrifugation and then cryopreserved in liquid nitrogen vapor phase. Purity and quantity of every magnetically sorted T cell population were checked by analytical flow cytometry. Genomic DNA was isolated from each sorted fraction and quantified by UV absorbance on a Nanodrop 2000c.

Material for sequencing was naive CD4+ T cells sorted from blood. The sample's cell subset or site, from its label and the paper: CD45RA+ positively selected. The source of this sequence is a man younger than 30 in good health. The V and J segments used are TRBV2 and TRBJ2-5, and possibly TRBD2, on 6 matching bases. The bases read TGTGCCAGCAGTGAACGGGGAGGCCAGTACTTC. It is translated as CASSERGGQYF.